This is a list of T cell receptor beta chains from one sample in a study of early T cells in non-severe SARS-CoV-2 infection. TCRdb independently ran MiXCR on the 5' RACE reads; one entry per CDR3 protein. The data contain approximately 76,000 distinct CDR3 sequences, approximately 10% of them singletons. The sample consisted of whole blood. The receptors come from an adult who was a healthcare worker with PCR-confirmed SARS-CoV-2 infection or an uninfected control (not recorded which). Both conserved end residues are part of each CDR3. The D gene is left open where the match is weak. The size field is filled for only some rows; it gives once, few, many or a size class.

V	size	J	D	DNA	CDR3
TRBV6-5	many	TRBJ2-3	TRBD2	TGTGCCAGCAGCACACAGACTAGCGGGGTATCAGATACGCAGTATTTT	CASSTQTSGVSDTQYF
TRBV27	.	TRBJ2-7	TRBD2	TGTGCCAGCAGTTCGGGACTAGCGGGGGGAACACCCTCCTACGAGCAGTACTTC	CASSSGLAGGTPSYEQYF
TRBV29-1	.	TRBJ2-1	.	TGCAGCGTTGAAGGGGTCCGGGGTCGAACCTACAATGAGCAGTTCTTC	CSVEGVRGRTYNEQFF
TRBV20-1	.	TRBJ2-7	.	TGCAGTGCTGTAAAACGGGGGCGGGATTACGAGCAGTACTTC	CSAVKRGRDYEQYF
TRBV5-1	.	TRBJ1-6	.	TGCGCCAGCAGCTTGGCACAGGGACAATCCTATAATTCACCCCTCCACTTT	CASSLAQGQSYNSPLHF
TRBV29-1	few	TRBJ1-1	.	TGCAGCGGCGGGGTGGAGGGCAGGGAAGCTTTCTTT	CSGGVEGREAFF
TRBV7-2	few	TRBJ2-5	.	TGTGCCAGCAGCCGAAAGGGGGGTTGGGAGACCCAGTACTTC	CASSRKGGWETQYF
TRBV6-5	.	TRBJ2-7	.	TGTGCCAGCAGGACGGGACAACTCTCCTACGAGCAGTACTTC	CASRTGQLSYEQYF
TRBV12-3/TRBV12-4	.	TRBJ1-5	.	TGTGCCAGCAGTCGACTTCACAGGGATCAGCCCCAGCATTTT	CASSRLHRDQPQHF
TRBV27	many	TRBJ1-4	.	TGTGCCAGCAGTTCCGGTGGACGTAATGAAAAACTGTTTTTT	CASSSGGRNEKLFF
TRBV10-3	.	TRBJ2-5	.	TGTGCCATCAGGGGTGCCCAAGAGACCCAGTACTTC	CAIRGAQETQYF
TRBV9	many	TRBJ1-2	.	TGTGCCAGCAGCGGAGAGGCAGAAAATAACTATGGCTACACCTTC	CASSGEAENNYGYTF
TRBV12-3/TRBV12-4	many	TRBJ1-5	TRBD1	TGTGCCAGCAGGACAGGGGCGAGCAATCAGCCCCAGCATTTT	CASRTGASNQPQHF
TRBV20-1	.	TRBJ1-1	TRBD1	TGCAGTGCTAGAAGGCCCCCCGGGACAGGGGGTGAAGCTTTCTTT	CSARRPPGTGGEAFF
TRBV6-6	.	TRBJ1-2	.	TGTGCCAGCAGCCCTAACCCCACGGGGGTTAACTATGGCTACACCTTC	CASSPNPTGVNYGYTF
TRBV3-1	.	TRBJ2-7	TRBD2	TGTGCCAGCAGCCTCACCCTAGCGGGTAGGACCCACGAGCAGTACTTC	CASSLTLAGRTHEQYF
TRBV5-1	few	TRBJ1-2	.	TGCGCCAGCAGCTTGGAACTCACGCACTATAATGGCTACACCTTC	CASSLELTHYNGYTF
TRBV11-2	many	TRBJ2-7	.	TGTGCCAGCAGCTTAGAGGGACTGGTGTACGAGCAGTACTTC	CASSLEGLVYEQYF
TRBV28	.	TRBJ2-3	.	TGTGCCAGCAGTTTTCTCGCAGGGACAGATACGCAGTATTTT	CASSFLAGTDTQYF
TRBV6-1	.	TRBJ2-3	.	TGTGCCAGCAGTGTTATGTCCGGCACAGATACGCAGTATTTT	CASSVMSGTDTQYF
TRBV25-1	few	TRBJ1-2	TRBD1	TGTGCCAGCAGACTGGCCGGGACAGCCTATGGCTACACCTTC	CASRLAGTAYGYTF
TRBV7-6	.	TRBJ2-7	TRBD2	TGTGCCAGCAGCCTGGGACTAGCGGGGGGGCTTAACTACGAGCAGTACTTC	CASSLGLAGGLNYEQYF
TRBV19	few	TRBJ1-2	.	TGTGCCAGTAGTATGTCAGGGCTCGGGACCGGTGGAAACTATGGCTACACCTTC	CASSMSGLGTGGNYGYTF
TRBV7-8	.	TRBJ1-1	.	TGTGCCAGCACCACCTCCCGGGGGGGGGACACTGAAGCTTTCTTT	CASTTSRGGDTEAFF
TRBV4-1	.	TRBJ2-6	TRBD2	TGCGCCAGCAGCAGGGGACTAGCGGTTTCGGGGGCCAACGTCCTGACTTTC	CASSRGLAVSGANVLTF
TRBV2	once	TRBJ2-7	.	TGTGCCAGCAGTACGGACTCGCGGAAGGAGCAGTACTTC	CASSTDSRKEQYF
TRBV20-1	many	TRBJ2-5	.	TGCAGTGCTAGAGATATAGTTCAAGAGACCCAGTACTTC	CSARDIVQETQYF
TRBV11-2	many	TRBJ2-1	TRBD1	TGTGCCAGCAGCGTGGACAGGGGGGATCAGTTCTTC	CASSVDRGDQFF
TRBV29-1	few	TRBJ1-1	.	TGCAGCGTTGTAGTGTCAGGGCGCGGGACTGAAGCTTTCTTT	CSVVVSGRGTEAFF
TRBV7-8	many	TRBJ2-2	.	TGTGCCAGCAACCCGATTGTTACGAACACCGGGGAGCTGTTTTTT	CASNPIVTNTGELFF
TRBV11-2	.	TRBJ2-4	TRBD1	TGTGCCGGCAGCCGTCTCGGACAGGCTTTAGCCAAAAACATTCAGTACTTC	CAGSRLGQALAKNIQYF
TRBV12-3/TRBV12-4	many	TRBJ2-6	.	TGTGCCAGCAGCAACGTAGGCTCTGGGGCCAACGTCCTGACTTTC	CASSNVGSGANVLTF
TRBV7-3	.	TRBJ2-2	TRBD2	TGTGCCAGCAGCTCTGGACTAGCGGGGCACACCGGGGAGCTGTTTTTT	CASSSGLAGHTGELFF
TRBV10-3	few	TRBJ2-5	.	TGTGCCATCAGTGGCGACGTTGGGGGAGCCCAAGAGACCCAGTACTTC	CAISGDVGGAQETQYF
TRBV7-2	few	TRBJ1-6	.	TGTGCCAGCAGGATAAGCGGTTCACCCCTCCACTTT	CASRISGSPLHF
TRBV3-1	many	TRBJ2-1	TRBD2	TGTGCCAGCAGCCTAGCGGGGGGGCTCGCCGACAATGAGCAGTTCTTC	CASSLAGGLADNEQFF
TRBV25-1	.	TRBJ1-2	.	TGTGCCAGCGGGGAGACAGGCTATGGCTACACCTTC	CASGETGYGYTF
TRBV6-5	.	TRBJ2-7	TRBD2	TGTGCCAGCAGTACCGTCGGGGGGGCCTACGAGCAGTACTTC	CASSTVGGAYEQYF
TRBV6-6	few	TRBJ2-5	.	TGTGCCAGCTCAAGGGCAGCACAAGAGACCCAGTACTTC	CASSRAAQETQYF
TRBV18	.	TRBJ1-2	.	TGTGCCAGCTCACCACCTTCAGGGTTCAGCTACACCTTC	CASSPPSGFSYTF
TRBV14	once	TRBJ2-1	.	TGTGCCAGCAGCCACGGCTCCTACAATGAGCAGTTCTTC	CASSHGSYNEQFF
TRBV12-3/TRBV12-4	.	TRBJ2-7	.	TGTGCCAGCAGTTTTGTGGGGTCAACAGGGTCTACCTACGAGCAGTACTTC	CASSFVGSTGSTYEQYF